This T cell receptor beta chain was sequenced during a study of T cells in Graves' hyperthyroidism and ophthalmopathy. The CDR3 loop spans 14 amino acids. The V gene lost 3 bases and the J gene lost 3 bases, with 8 bases spanning the gap. CDR1 is SGHTA, CDR2 FQGNSA, per germline. TCR beta CDR3 region amplification was performed from RNA transcripts. The HTBI set primed first-round TCR CDR3 RT-PCR. TCRdb re-called the multiplex PCR reads with MiXCR, one entry per CDR3 protein. This sample has some 50,000 distinct CDR3 sequences, with about 54% found just once. This chain joins TRBV7-2 and TRBJ1-4; D is undetermined. The clonotype comes from a man aged 18 to 35 with Graves' hyperthyroidism. Sample: peripheral blood or thyroid tissue (not recorded which). The CDR3, as DNA: TGTGCCAGCAGCTTGTTGTATTCTAATGAAAAACTGTTTTTT. Translating it yields CASSLLYSNEKLFF.